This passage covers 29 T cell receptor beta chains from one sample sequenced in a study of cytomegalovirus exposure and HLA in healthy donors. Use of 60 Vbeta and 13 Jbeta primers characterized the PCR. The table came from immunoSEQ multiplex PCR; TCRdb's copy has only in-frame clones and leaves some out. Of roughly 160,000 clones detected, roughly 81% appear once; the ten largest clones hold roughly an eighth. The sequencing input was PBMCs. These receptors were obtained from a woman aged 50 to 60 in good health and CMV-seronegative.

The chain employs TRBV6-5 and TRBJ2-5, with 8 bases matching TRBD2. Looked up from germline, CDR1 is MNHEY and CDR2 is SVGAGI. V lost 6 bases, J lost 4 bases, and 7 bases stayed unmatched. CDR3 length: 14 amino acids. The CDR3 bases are TGTGCCAGCAGGGAAAGCGGGAGCGGAGAGACCCAGTACTTC. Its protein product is CASRESGSGETQYF.

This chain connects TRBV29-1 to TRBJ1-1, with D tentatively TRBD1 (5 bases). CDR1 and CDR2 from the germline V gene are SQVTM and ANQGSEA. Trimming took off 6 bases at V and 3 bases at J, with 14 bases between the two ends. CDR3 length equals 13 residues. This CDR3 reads CSVGAGRDTEAFF. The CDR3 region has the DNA TGCAGCGTGGGAGCGGGACGGGACACTGAAGCTTTCTTT.

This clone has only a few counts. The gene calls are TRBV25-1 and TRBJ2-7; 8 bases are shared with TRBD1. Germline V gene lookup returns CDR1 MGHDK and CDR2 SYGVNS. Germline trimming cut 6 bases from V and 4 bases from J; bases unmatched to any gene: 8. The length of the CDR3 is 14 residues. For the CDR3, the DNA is TGTGCCAGCAGGGACACAGGGGGTCGGTACGAGCAGTACTTC. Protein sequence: CASRDTGGRYEQYF.

CDR3 DNA: TGTGCCAGCAGCCCGGAGCAGGGGGCTATCGTTGAGCAGTTCTTC. This codes for CASSPEQGAIVEQFF. This chain links TRBV11-1 with TRBJ2-1, with 8 bases fitting TRBD1. Germline trimming cut 5 bases from V and 9 bases from J; bases unmatched to any gene: 12. The CDR3 totals 15 residues. Germline V gene lookup returns CDR1 SGHAT and CDR2 FQDESV (reference sequence).

The CDR3 spells CAISDLYEQYF. In DNA, the CDR3 is TGTGCCATCAGTGACCTATACGAGCAGTACTTC. This chain connects TRBV10-3 to TRBJ2-7; D is uncertain. The germline CDR1 and CDR2 sequences are ENHRY and SYGVKD. The CDR3 is 11 amino acids. With 3 bases removed from V and 4 bases from J, the gap between germline ends came to 4 bases.

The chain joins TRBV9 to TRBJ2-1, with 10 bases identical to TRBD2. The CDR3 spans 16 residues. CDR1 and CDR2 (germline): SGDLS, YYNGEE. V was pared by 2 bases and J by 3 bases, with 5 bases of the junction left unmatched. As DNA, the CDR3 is TGTGCCAGCAGCGTGGGGACTAGCGTCCACTACAATGAGCAGTTCTTC. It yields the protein CASSVGTSVHYNEQFF.

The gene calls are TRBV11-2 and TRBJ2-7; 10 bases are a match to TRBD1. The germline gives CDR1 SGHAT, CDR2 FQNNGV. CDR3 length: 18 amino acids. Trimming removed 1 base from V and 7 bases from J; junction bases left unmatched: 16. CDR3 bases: TGTGCCAGCAGCTTAGTTCTCTACGGGACAGGGGATATGGGGGAGCAGTACTTC. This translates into CASSLVLYGTGDMGEQYF.

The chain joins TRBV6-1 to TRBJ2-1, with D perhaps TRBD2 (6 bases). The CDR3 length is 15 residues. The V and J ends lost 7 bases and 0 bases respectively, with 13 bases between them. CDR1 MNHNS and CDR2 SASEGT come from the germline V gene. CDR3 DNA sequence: TGTGCCAGCATGGTAGCGGCCAGCTCCTACAATGAGCAGTTCTTC. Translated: CASMVAASSYNEQFF.

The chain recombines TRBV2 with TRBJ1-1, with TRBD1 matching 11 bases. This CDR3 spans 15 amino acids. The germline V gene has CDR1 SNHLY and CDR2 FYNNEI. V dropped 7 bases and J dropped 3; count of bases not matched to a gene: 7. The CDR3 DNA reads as TGTGCCAGCAACACAGGACAGGGGGCTTACACTGAAGCTTTCTTT. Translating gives CASNTGQGAYTEAFF.

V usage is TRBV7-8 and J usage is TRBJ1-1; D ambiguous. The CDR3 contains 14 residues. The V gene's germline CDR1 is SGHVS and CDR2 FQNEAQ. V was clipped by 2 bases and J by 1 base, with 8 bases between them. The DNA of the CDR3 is TGTGCCAGCAGCTTAAATCACGGGAACACTGAAGCTTTCTTT. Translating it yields CASSLNHGNTEAFF.

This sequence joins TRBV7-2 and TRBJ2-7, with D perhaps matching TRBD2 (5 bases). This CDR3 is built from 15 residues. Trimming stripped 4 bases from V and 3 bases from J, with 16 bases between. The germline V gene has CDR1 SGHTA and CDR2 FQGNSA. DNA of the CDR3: TGTGCCAGCAGCTCCTCCCCCCGGGGTATCTACGAGCAGTACTTC. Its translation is CASSSSPRGIYEQYF.

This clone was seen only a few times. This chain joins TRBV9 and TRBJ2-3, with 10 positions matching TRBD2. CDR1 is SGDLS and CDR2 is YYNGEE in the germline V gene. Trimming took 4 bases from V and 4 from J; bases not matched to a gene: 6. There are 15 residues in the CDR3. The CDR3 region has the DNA TGTGCCAGCAGCATAAGCGGGGGGGCCCCAGATACGCAGTATTTT. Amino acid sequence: CASSISGGAPDTQYF. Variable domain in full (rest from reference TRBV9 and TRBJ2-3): DSGVTQTPKHLITATGQRVTLRCSPRSGDLSVYWYQQSLDQGLQFLIQYYNGEERAKGNILERFSAQQFPDLHSELNLSSLELGDSALYFCASSISGGAPDTQYFGPGTRLTVL.

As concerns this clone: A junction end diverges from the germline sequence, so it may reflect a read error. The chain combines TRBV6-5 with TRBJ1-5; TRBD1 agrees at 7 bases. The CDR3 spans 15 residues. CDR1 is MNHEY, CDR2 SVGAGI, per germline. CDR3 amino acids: CASSNSNRGGQPQHF. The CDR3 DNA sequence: TGTGCCAGCAGTAACTCTAACAGGGGCGGTCAGCCCCAGCATTTT.

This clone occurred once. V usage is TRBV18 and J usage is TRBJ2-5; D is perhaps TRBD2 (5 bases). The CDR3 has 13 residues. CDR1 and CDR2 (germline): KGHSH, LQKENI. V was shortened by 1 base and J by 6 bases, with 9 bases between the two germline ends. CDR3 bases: TGTGCCAGCTCACCACAGGGCGGGCAGACCCAGTACTTC. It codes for CASSPQGGQTQYF. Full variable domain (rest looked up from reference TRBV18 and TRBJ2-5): NAGVMQNPRHLVRRRGQEARLRCSPMKGHSHVYWYRQLPEEGLKFMVYLQKENIIDESGMPKERFSAEFPKEGPSILRIQQVVRGDSAAYFCASSPQGGQTQYFGPGTRLLVL.

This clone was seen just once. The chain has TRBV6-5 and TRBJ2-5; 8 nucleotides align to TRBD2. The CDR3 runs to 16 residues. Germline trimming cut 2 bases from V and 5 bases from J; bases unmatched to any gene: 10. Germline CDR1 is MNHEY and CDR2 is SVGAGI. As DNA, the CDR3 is TGTGCCAGCAGTTACGGTCCCCGGGGGGGCGGGGAGACCCAGTACTTC. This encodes CASSYGPRGGGETQYF.

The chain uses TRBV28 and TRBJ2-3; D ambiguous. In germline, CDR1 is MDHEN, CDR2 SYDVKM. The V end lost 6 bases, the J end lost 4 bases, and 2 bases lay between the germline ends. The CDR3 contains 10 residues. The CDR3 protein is CASSSDTQYF. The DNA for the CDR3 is TGTGCCAGCAGCTCAGATACGCAGTATTTT.

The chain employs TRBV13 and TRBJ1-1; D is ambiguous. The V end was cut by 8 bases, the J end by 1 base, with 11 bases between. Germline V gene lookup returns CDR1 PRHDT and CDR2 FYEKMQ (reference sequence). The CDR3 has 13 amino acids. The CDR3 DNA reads TGTGCCAGCCGCACTGGAGGGAACACTGAAGCTTTCTTT. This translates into CASRTGGNTEAFF. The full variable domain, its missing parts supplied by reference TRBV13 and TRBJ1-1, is AAGVIQSPRHLIKEKRETATLKCYPIPRHDTVYWYQQGPGQDPQFLISFYEKMQSDKGSIPDRFSAQQFSDYHSELNMSSLELGDSALYFCASRTGGNTEAFFGQGTRLTVV.

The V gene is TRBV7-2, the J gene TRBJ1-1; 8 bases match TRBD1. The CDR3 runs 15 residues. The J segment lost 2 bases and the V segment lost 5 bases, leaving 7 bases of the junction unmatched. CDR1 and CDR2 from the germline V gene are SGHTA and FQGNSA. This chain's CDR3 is CASSLKGTGNTEAFF. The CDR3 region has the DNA TGTGCCAGCAGCCTAAAAGGGACAGGAAACACTGAAGCTTTCTTT.

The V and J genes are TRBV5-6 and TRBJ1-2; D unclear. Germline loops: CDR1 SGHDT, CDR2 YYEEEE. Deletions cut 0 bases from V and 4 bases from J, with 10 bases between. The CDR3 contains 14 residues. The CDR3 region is CASSLGRGTYGYTF. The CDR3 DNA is TGTGCCAGCAGCTTGGGTCGGGGAACCTATGGCTACACCTTC.

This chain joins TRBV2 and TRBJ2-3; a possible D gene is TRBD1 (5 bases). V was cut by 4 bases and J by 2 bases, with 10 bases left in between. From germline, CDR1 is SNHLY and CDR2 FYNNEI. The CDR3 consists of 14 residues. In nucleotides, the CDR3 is TGTGCCAGCAGTGGACGACAGATCACAGATACGCAGTATTTT. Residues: CASSGRQITDTQYF.

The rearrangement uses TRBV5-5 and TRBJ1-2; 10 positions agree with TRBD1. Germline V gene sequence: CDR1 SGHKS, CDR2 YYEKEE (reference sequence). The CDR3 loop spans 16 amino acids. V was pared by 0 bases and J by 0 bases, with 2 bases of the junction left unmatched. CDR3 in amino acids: CASSLAGTGANYGYTF. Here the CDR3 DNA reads TGTGCCAGCAGCTTGGCCGGGACAGGGGCTAACTATGGCTACACCTTC.

The CDR3 sequence is CASSEGFGDNYGYTF. Here the CDR3 DNA reads TGTGCCAGCAGTGAAGGTTTCGGGGATAACTATGGCTACACCTTC. This chain uses TRBV6-1 with TRBJ1-2; no reliable D call. Trimming left V 1 base short and J 1 base short, with 10 bases between. Germline CDR1 and CDR2: MNHNS and SASEGT. The CDR3 covers 15 residues.

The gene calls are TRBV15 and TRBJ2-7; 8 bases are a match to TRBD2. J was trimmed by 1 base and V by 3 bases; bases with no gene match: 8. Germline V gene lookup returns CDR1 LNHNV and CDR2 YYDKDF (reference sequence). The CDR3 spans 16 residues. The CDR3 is CATSSLGGDESYEQYF. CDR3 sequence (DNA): TGTGCCACCAGCAGCCTCGGGGGGGATGAGTCCTACGAGCAGTACTTC.

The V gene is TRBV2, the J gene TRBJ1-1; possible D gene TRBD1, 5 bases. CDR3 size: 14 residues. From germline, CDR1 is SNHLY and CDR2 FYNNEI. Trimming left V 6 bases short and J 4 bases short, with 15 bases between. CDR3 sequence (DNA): TGTGCCAGCAGGAGTCAGGGTTTTAGCACTGAAGCTTTCTTT. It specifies CASRSQGFSTEAFF. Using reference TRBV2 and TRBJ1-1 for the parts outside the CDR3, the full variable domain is EPEVTQTPSHQVTQMGQEVILRCVPISNHLYFYWYRQILGQKVEFLVSFYNNEISEKSEIFDDQFSVERPDGSNFTLKIRSTKLEDSAMYFCASRSQGFSTEAFFGQGTRLTVV.

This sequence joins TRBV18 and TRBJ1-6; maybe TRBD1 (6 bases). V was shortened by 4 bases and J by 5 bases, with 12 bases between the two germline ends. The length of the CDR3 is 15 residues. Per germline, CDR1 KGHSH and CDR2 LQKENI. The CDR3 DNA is TGTGCCAGCTCACGAGCTGACAGGAATAATTCACCCCTCCACTTT. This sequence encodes CASSRADRNNSPLHF.

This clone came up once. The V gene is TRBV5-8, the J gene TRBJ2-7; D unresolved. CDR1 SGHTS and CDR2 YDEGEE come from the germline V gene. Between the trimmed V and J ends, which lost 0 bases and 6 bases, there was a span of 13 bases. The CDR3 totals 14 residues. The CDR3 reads CASSLAPGLFEQYF. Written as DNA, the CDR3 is TGTGCCAGCAGCTTGGCCCCCGGGTTGTTCGAGCAGTACTTC.

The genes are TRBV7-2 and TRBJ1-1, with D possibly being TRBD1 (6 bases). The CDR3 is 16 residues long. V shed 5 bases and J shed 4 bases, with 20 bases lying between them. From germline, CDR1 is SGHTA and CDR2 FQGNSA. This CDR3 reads CASSPQPQGLFTEAFF. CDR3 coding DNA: TGTGCCAGCAGCCCTCAACCACAGGGTTTATTCACTGAAGCTTTCTTT.

The CDR3 protein is CASSPGQGYGTNEKLFF. The CDR3 DNA is TGTGCCAGTAGCCCTGGACAGGGGTATGGGACTAATGAAAAACTGTTTTTT. This chain links TRBV19 with TRBJ1-4, with 9 bases identical to TRBD1. CDR3 length: 17 amino acids. Germline values: CDR1 LNHDA, CDR2 SQIVND (reference sequence). V was clipped by 6 bases and J by 2 bases; unmatched bases: 10.

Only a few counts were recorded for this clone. Written as DNA, the CDR3 is TGTGCCAGCAGCGACGACAGCGATCCCTACGAGCAGTACTTC. Translated, it gives CASSDDSDPYEQYF. The V call is TRBV6-5, the J call TRBJ2-7, with D possibly matching TRBD1 (5 bases). Deletions cut 6 bases from V and 2 bases from J, with 14 bases between. CDR1 is MNHEY and CDR2 is SVGAGI in the germline V gene. The length of the CDR3 is 14 residues.